These 27 T cell receptor beta chains came from one sample sequenced in a study of blood T cell repertoires in COVID-19. The method was immunoSEQ multiplex PCR; TCRdb's version includes in-frame clones alone and lacks a portion of them. The sample lists roughly 120,000 clones, approximately 84% occurring once. Sequencing was performed on peripheral blood. The receptor source for this set is a woman aged 60-70 years with acute or convalescent COVID-19.

The CDR3 is CASLAQGMAYWSNQPQHF. The CDR3, as DNA: TGTGCCTCGCTCGCACAGGGGATGGCCTATTGGAGCAATCAGCCCCAGCATTTT. The rearrangement joins TRBV21-1 to TRBJ1-5; TRBD1 was called by the table and not checked on the DNA. TRBV21-1 constitutes a pseudogene. The CDR3 is 18 residues long.

The V call is TRBV5-4, the J call TRBJ1-2; D not resolved. Trimming removed 1 base at V and 2 bases at J, with 9 bases between. Germline loops: CDR1 SGHNT, CDR2 YYREEE (reference sequence). CDR3 length equals 14 residues. In DNA, the CDR3 is TGTGCCAGCAGCTTGTGGGAGGGCAACTATGGCTACACCTTC. Translated, it gives CASSLWEGNYGYTF.

V and J are TRBV3-1 (or the pseudogene TRBV3-2) and TRBJ1-1, with D unclear. Trimming removed 7 bases at V and 0 bases at J, with 15 bases between. CDR1 LGHDT and CDR2 YNNKEL come from the germline V gene (reference sequence). This CDR3 is built from 15 residues. As DNA, the CDR3 is TGTGCCAGCACCCCAAGGACTAACATGAACACTGAAGCTTTCTTT. Protein sequence: CASTPRTNMNTEAFF.

The chain has TRBV10-3 and TRBJ1-4; D gene ambiguous. Trimming cost V 5 bases and J 3 bases, with 10 bases left between them. The CDR3 runs to 14 residues. The germline V gene has CDR1 ENHRY and CDR2 SYGVKD. The chain's CDR3 is CAISRGAANEKLFF. In nucleotides, the CDR3 is TGTGCCATCAGTCGGGGTGCGGCTAATGAAAAACTGTTTTTT.

This clone was found once. This chain links TRBV7-2 with TRBJ2-2, with 9 bases that match TRBD1. CDR3 length equals 15 residues. V dropped 3 bases and J dropped 6; count of bases not matched to a gene: 5. Germline values: CDR1 SGHTA, CDR2 FQGNSA. CDR3 DNA sequence: TGTGCCAGCAGCTTGGGACAGGGATGGTCCGGGGAGCTGTTTTTT. Translation: CASSLGQGWSGELFF. The full variable domain, with the rest looked up from reference TRBV7-2 and TRBJ2-2, is GAGVSQSPSNKVTEKGKDVELRCDPISGHTALYWYRQSLGQGLEFLIYFQGNSAPDKSGLPSDRFSAERTGGSVSTLTIQRTQQEDSAVYLCASSLGQGWSGELFFGEGSRLTVL.

This clone was recorded once. The gene calls are TRBV19 and TRBJ2-1; 7 positions agree with TRBD2. Germline V gives CDR1 LNHDA, CDR2 SQIVND (reference sequence). V dropped 4 bases and J dropped 7; count of bases not matched to a gene: 13. There are 16 residues in the CDR3. The CDR3 spells CASSTPWSGEMNEQFF. In DNA, the CDR3 is TGTGCCAGTAGTACCCCCTGGAGCGGGGAAATGAATGAGCAGTTCTTC.

The chain links TRBV19 to TRBJ2-5, with 8 positions matching TRBD2. Trimming removed 4 bases from V and 3 bases from J; junction bases left unmatched: 4. The CDR3 contains 14 residues. Germline CDR1 LNHDA, CDR2 SQIVND (reference sequence). This CDR3 reads CASSTSGGKETQYF. The DNA for the CDR3 is TGTGCCAGTAGTACCTCGGGGGGGAAAGAGACCCAGTACTTC. Variable domain in full (rest from reference TRBV19 and TRBJ2-5): DGGITQSPKYLFRKEGQNVTLSCEQNLNHDAMYWYRQDPGQGLRLIYYSQIVNDFQKGDIAEGYSVSREKKESFPLTVTSAQKNPTAFYLCASSTSGGKETQYFGPGTRLLVL.

This chain links TRBV19 with TRBJ2-3; 7 nucleotides line up with TRBD1. CDR1 LNHDA and CDR2 SQIVND come from the germline V gene (reference sequence). Germline trimming cut 4 bases from V and 6 bases from J; bases unmatched to any gene: 10. The CDR3 consists of 15 residues. The CDR3 DNA is TGTGCCAGTAGTAGTGGGACAGATCTTGCGGATACGCAGTATTTT. This gives the protein CASSSGTDLADTQYF. Full variable domain (outside the CDR3, taken from reference TRBV19 and TRBJ2-3): DGGITQSPKYLFRKEGQNVTLSCEQNLNHDAMYWYRQDPGQGLRLIYYSQIVNDFQKGDIAEGYSVSREKKESFPLTVTSAQKNPTAFYLCASSSGTDLADTQYFGPGTRLTVL.

The chain is built from TRBV30 and TRBJ1-5; 7 bases align to TRBD1. The CDR3 has 13 residues. From germline, CDR1 is GTSNPN and CDR2 SVGIG (reference sequence). V was clipped by 4 bases and J by 6 bases; unmatched bases: 6. CDR3 residues: CAWNKGAGQPQHF. The CDR3 DNA follows: TGTGCCTGGAACAAGGGGGCGGGTCAGCCCCAGCATTTT.

The chain is built from TRBV6-5 and TRBJ1-1; no clear D gene. The germline V gene has CDR1 MNHEY and CDR2 SVGAGI. The CDR3 loop spans 13 amino acids. V was pared by 4 bases and J by 1 base, with 7 bases between. The DNA of the CDR3 is TGTGCCAGCAGTTCGATAGAGAACACTGAAGCTTTCTTT. Its translation: CASSSIENTEAFF.

The J gene is TRBJ1-2, the V gene TRBV7-2; TRBD1 is a possible D gene (5 bases). The CDR3 has 16 residues. With 5 bases removed from V and 0 bases from J, the gap between germline ends came to 16 bases. Germline assignment: CDR1 SGHTA and CDR2 FQGNSA. The DNA of the CDR3 is TGTGCCAGCAGCCCGGCGGTACAGGCTTCTAACTATGGCTACACCTTC. Translating gives CASSPAVQASNYGYTF. The whole variable domain, remainder taken from reference TRBV7-2 and TRBJ1-2, is GAGVSQSPSNKVTEKGKDVELRCDPISGHTALYWYRQSLGQGLEFLIYFQGNSAPDKSGLPSDRFSAERTGGSVSTLTIQRTQQEDSAVYLCASSPAVQASNYGYTFGSGTRLTVV.

The CDR3: CASSVRTGASEQYV. DNA for the CDR3: TGTGCCAGCAGCGTAAGAACAGGGGCATCCGAGCAGTACGTC. The rearrangement links TRBV2 to TRBJ2-7; TRBD1 matches at 7 bases. The trim removed 6 bases at V and 6 bases at J, leaving 11 bases unmatched. The CDR3 totals 14 residues. Germline V gene data show CDR1 as SNHLY and CDR2 as FYNNEI.

The chain combines TRBV6-5 with TRBJ1-1, with a tentative D call TRBD1 (5 bases). The CDR3 runs 13 residues. CDR1 MNHEY and CDR2 SVGAGI come from the germline V gene. Trimming pared 8 bases from V and 3 bases from J, leaving 13 bases between. CDR3 loop: CASFEGDYTEAFF. The CDR3 coding sequence is TGTGCCAGCTTCGAAGGGGATTACACTGAAGCTTTCTTT.

The chain has TRBV6-5 and TRBJ2-1, with TRBD2 matching 7 bases. CDR1 and CDR2 from the germline V gene are MNHEY and SVGAGI. J lost 7 bases, V lost 6 bases, and 9 bases had no gene match. This CDR3 contains 14 residues. CDR3 in amino acids: CASSRWGGVNEQFF. CDR3 nucleotides: TGTGCCAGCAGCCGCTGGGGGGGGGTGAATGAGCAGTTCTTC.

This clone was seen just once. This rearrangement joins TRBV6-2 or TRBV6-3 to TRBJ1-1, with 7 nucleotides matching TRBD1. Germline assignment: CDR1 MNHEY and CDR2 SVGEGT. V lost 2 bases and J lost 3; bases outside the gene matches: 3. The CDR3 covers 14 residues. The CDR3 region is CASSYGDRDTEAFF. For the CDR3, the DNA is TGTGCCAGCAGTTACGGAGACAGGGACACTGAAGCTTTCTTT.

CDR3 nucleotides: TGTGCCACCAGTGATTCTGGGCGGACTATGAACACTGAAGCTTTCTTT. This sequence encodes CATSDSGRTMNTEAFF. This chain uses TRBV24-1 with TRBJ1-1; D unresolved. The V and J ends lost 2 bases and 0 bases respectively, with 12 bases between them. This CDR3 has 16 amino acids. Germline V gives CDR1 KGHDR, CDR2 SFDVKD.

This clone was counted only a few times. This chain connects TRBV3-1 (or the pseudogene TRBV3-2) to TRBJ1-6; 8 nucleotides line up with TRBD1. This CDR3 has 15 residues. J gave up 9 bases and V 1 base, and 5 bases lay outside the gene matches. CDR1 and CDR2 (germline): LGHDT, YNNKEL (reference sequence). CDR3 coding DNA: TGTGCCAGCAGCCAAGCCCCACAGGGGGGTTCACCCCTCCACTTT. This sequence encodes CASSQAPQGGSPLHF.

The chain recombines TRBV24-1 with TRBJ2-7; TRBD1 might be the D (6 bases). Trimming cost V 3 bases and J 4 bases, with 15 bases left between them. Germline CDR1 reads KGHDR; CDR2 reads SFDVKD. The CDR3 length is 15 residues. The CDR3 loop reads CATSDSRRTVYEQYF. The CDR3 DNA reads as TGTGCCACCAGTGATAGTAGAAGGACAGTTTACGAGCAGTACTTC.

The rearrangement uses TRBV2 and TRBJ2-3, with a tentative D call TRBD1 (6 bases). V lost 8 bases, J lost 3 bases, and 15 bases lay in between. This CDR3 comprises 14 residues. The germline V gene has CDR1 SNHLY and CDR2 FYNNEI. The DNA for the CDR3 is TGTGCCAGCGAAGGACAGAGGACGACAGATACGCAGTATTTT. It is translated as CASEGQRTTDTQYF.

This chain joins TRBV5-1 and TRBJ1-5; 9 nucleotides line up with TRBD1. The CDR3 extends over 16 amino acids. Germline CDR1 and CDR2: SGHRS and YFSETQ. V trimming: 0 bases; J trimming: 6 bases; junction bases outside the gene matches: 7. The CDR3 DNA is TGCGCCAGCAGCTTGGGCTCGGGACAGGGAGGTCAGCCCCAGCATTTT. Amino acid sequence: CASSLGSGQGGQPQHF.

The V and J genes are TRBV30 and TRBJ1-1; D perhaps matches TRBD1 (6 bases). The CDR3 extends over 15 amino acids. Per the germline V gene, CDR1 is GTSNPN and CDR2 is SVGIG (reference sequence). The V end lost 4 bases, the J end lost 1 base, and 16 bases lay between the germline ends. CDR3 amino acids: CAWKGRGRGNTEAFF. The DNA of the CDR3 is TGTGCCTGGAAGGGCAGGGGCCGCGGGAACACTGAAGCTTTCTTT.

The CDR3: CASSPSTSGGQNEQFF. The DNA for the CDR3 is TGCGCCAGCAGCCCTAGCACTAGCGGGGGGCAGAATGAGCAGTTCTTC. The genes are TRBV5-1 and TRBJ2-1; 12 bases align to TRBD2. The germline V gene encodes CDR1 SGHRS and CDR2 YFSETQ. Unmatched junction bases numbered 9, after V lost 4 bases and J lost 7 bases. The CDR3 is 16 residues long. Based on the CDR3 plus reference TRBV5-1 and TRBJ2-1, the full variable domain is KAGVTQTPRYLIKTRGQQVTLSCSPISGHRSVSWYQQTPGQGLQFLFEYFSETQRNKGNFPGRFSGRQFSNSRSEMNVSTLELGDSALYLCASSPSTSGGQNEQFFGPGTRLTVL.

A word on this clone: The same CDR3 arises from other DNA sequences in this sample as well. The CDR3 region has the DNA TGTGCCAGCAGCTTGGGACAGGGGTTTGGCTACACCTTC. It is translated as CASSLGQGFGYTF. This chain uses TRBV5-5 with TRBJ1-2; 8 bases are a match to TRBD1. CDR1 and CDR2 from the germline V gene are SGHKS and YYEKEE (reference sequence). This CDR3 is 13 amino acids long. Germline trimming cut 0 bases from V and 7 bases from J; bases unmatched to any gene: 2. The full variable domain, completed using reference TRBV5-5 and TRBJ1-2, is DAGVTQSPTHLIKTRGQQVTLRCSPISGHKSVSWYQQVLGQGPQFIFQYYEKEERGRGNFPDRFSARQFPNYSSELNVNALLLGDSALYLCASSLGQGFGYTFGSGTRLTVV.

This sequence joins TRBV6-5 and TRBJ2-7; TRBD1 matches at 10 bases. Germline loops: CDR1 MNHEY, CDR2 SVGAGI. This CDR3 region has 15 residues. J was trimmed by 6 bases and V by 4 bases; bases with no gene match: 9. CDR3 sequence (DNA): TGTGCCAGCAGTTCCGGGACAGGGGTTCTGGGCGAGCAGTACTTC. Protein sequence: CASSSGTGVLGEQYF.

This chain joins TRBV24-1 and TRBJ2-7, with a possible D match to TRBD1 (7 bases). The V and J ends lost 3 bases and 6 bases respectively, with 14 bases between them. Germline V gene data show CDR1 as KGHDR and CDR2 as SFDVKD. The CDR3 covers 14 residues. The CDR3 DNA follows: TGTGCCACCAGTGATCCGTGGAGGGGGCCCGAGCAGTACTTC. Translating it yields CATSDPWRGPEQYF.

The chain has TRBV9 and TRBJ2-7; 7 bases are a match to TRBD2. The germline V gene encodes CDR1 SGDLS and CDR2 YYNGEE. This CDR3 has 15 amino acids. Trimming removed 0 bases from V and 2 bases from J; junction bases left unmatched: 5. The CDR3 is CASSVGASGTYEQYF. The CDR3 DNA reads TGTGCCAGCAGCGTAGGGGCTAGCGGTACCTACGAGCAGTACTTC.

The rearrangement uses TRBV6-5 and TRBJ1-3; weak D call: TRBD1 (5 bases). V dropped 0 bases and J dropped 2 bases, with 8 bases sitting between them. Germline lookup yields CDR1 MNHEY and CDR2 SVGAGI. The CDR3 spans 15 residues. DNA for the CDR3: TGTGCCAGCAGTTACTCACGGGGGACTGGAAACACCATATATTTT. Protein sequence: CASSYSRGTGNTIYF.